Each of the 24 T cell receptor beta chains below was sequenced from the same sample in a study of shared clonotypes between healthy human individuals. The protocol was immunoSEQ multiplex PCR, while the TCRdb copy is restricted to in-frame clones and leaves out a portion. The sample has fewer than 850,000 clones, roughly 70% seen once. Specimen: memory CD4+ T cells sorted from blood. Subset given: CD45RA-negative fraction. The source is a woman aged 30 to 39 in good health.

The rearrangement uses TRBV4-1 and TRBJ2-3; D is unclear. The CDR3 has 12 amino acids. V was clipped by 3 bases and J by 6 bases, with 7 bases between them. Germline lookup yields CDR1 MGHRA and CDR2 YSYEKL. The CDR3 nucleotides are TGCGCCAGCAGCCATGTGGGGGATACGCAGTATTTT. Translation gives CASSHVGDTQYF.

The chain links TRBV29-1 to TRBJ1-1; possible D gene TRBD1, 5 bases. Germline CDR1 is SQVTM and CDR2 is ANQGSEA. The CDR3 consists of 12 residues. Trimming left V 7 bases short and J 0 bases short, with 9 bases between. CDR3: CSAGQLNTEAFF. The CDR3 DNA is TGCAGCGCCGGACAACTGAACACTGAAGCTTTCTTT.

This clone was counted a single time. V usage is TRBV5-6 and J usage is TRBJ2-1; TRBD1 is a possible D gene (6 bases). This CDR3 has 16 residues. V shed 4 bases and J shed 4 bases, with 18 bases lying between them. Germline V CDR1 and CDR2: SGHDT, YYEEEE. The CDR3 protein is CASSPSRTAMYNEQFF. The CDR3 coding sequence is TGTGCCAGCAGCCCCTCGCGGACAGCGATGTACAATGAGCAGTTCTTC.

At least ten counts were recorded for this clone. The chain couples TRBV5-4 to TRBJ1-4, with D hard to call. Trimming stripped 4 bases from V and 5 bases from J, with 9 bases between. The CDR3 covers 13 residues. CDR1 and CDR2 (germline): SGHNT, YYREEE (reference sequence). CDR3 region: CASSPSRNEKLFF. The CDR3 coding sequence is TGTGCCAGCAGCCCAAGCAGAAATGAAAAACTGTTTTTT.

This clone was seen a handful of times. The V gene is TRBV28, the J gene TRBJ1-4, with D perhaps matching TRBD1 (5 bases). The CDR3 contains 18 residues. Looked up from germline, CDR1 is MDHEN and CDR2 is SYDVKM. Deletions cut 4 bases from V and 4 bases from J, with 22 bases between. CDR3 sequence reads: CASSSYAIRQGDNEKLFF. The CDR3 nucleotides read TGTGCCAGCAGTTCGTATGCAATTAGGCAGGGCGATAATGAAAAACTGTTTTTT.

This clone was counted a few times. The J gene is TRBJ2-6, the V gene TRBV5-4, with D possibly matching TRBD1 (6 bases). The V and J ends lost 6 bases and 0 bases respectively, with 13 bases between them. CDR3 size: 16 residues. CDR1 SGHNT and CDR2 YYREEE come from the germline V gene (reference sequence). CDR3 region: CASTGTSDSGANVLTF. The CDR3 DNA sequence: TGTGCCAGCACCGGGACATCGGACTCTGGGGCCAACGTCCTGACTTTC. Variable domain in full (rest from reference TRBV5-4 and TRBJ2-6): ETGVTQSPTHLIKTRGQQVTLRCSSQSGHNTVSWYQQALGQGPQFIFQYYREEENGRGNFPPRFSGLQFPNYSSELNVNALELDDSALYLCASTGTSDSGANVLTFGAGSRLTVL.

The chain uses TRBV30 and TRBJ2-7; a weak D match, TRBD1 (6 bases). V gave up 4 bases and J gave up 6 bases, with 16 bases separating them. The CDR3 totals 13 residues. Germline loops: CDR1 GTSNPN, CDR2 SVGIG (reference sequence). CDR3: CAWTWGRDSEQYF. DNA of the CDR3: TGTGCCTGGACTTGGGGGCGCGACTCCGAGCAGTACTTC.

Only a few counts were recorded for this clone. The chain joins TRBV6-6 to TRBJ1-1; a possible D gene is TRBD1 (5 bases). Germline-derived CDR1 and CDR2 are MNHNY and SVGAGI (reference sequence). The CDR3 has 14 amino acids. V lost 6 bases, J lost 0 bases, and 11 bases lay in between. The CDR3 region is CASRSGGLNTEAFF. The CDR3 DNA follows: TGTGCCAGCAGGTCCGGGGGTCTGAACACTGAAGCTTTCTTT.

The chain joins TRBV10-2 to TRBJ1-2; TRBD1 matches 8 bases. CDR3 length: 13 amino acids. Germline V gene data show CDR1 as WSHSY and CDR2 as SAAADI. J lost 3 bases, V lost 4 bases, and 1 base had no gene match. The DNA of the CDR3 is TGCGCCAGCAGTGCACAGGGGGACTATGGCTACACCTTC. Translation: CASSAQGDYGYTF.

This sequence joins TRBV28 and TRBJ1-2; TRBD1 might be the D (5 bases). The ends were cut back, 3 bases at V and 5 bases at J, with 19 bases in the middle. The CDR3 is 16 amino acids. Germline V gene sequence: CDR1 MDHEN, CDR2 SYDVKM. The CDR3 sequence: CASSLASGERYYGYTF. DNA of the CDR3: TGTGCCAGCAGTTTGGCTTCGGGGGAGAGGTATTATGGCTACACCTTC.

This clone appeared a few times. The chain employs TRBV19 and TRBJ2-5; tentatively, D is TRBD2 (5 bases). Trimming pared 0 bases from V and 5 bases from J, leaving 13 bases between. This CDR3 spans 15 amino acids. CDR1 and CDR2 (germline): LNHDA, SQIVND (reference sequence). For the CDR3, the DNA is TGTGCCAGTAGTATAGATAAGGACTCCTGGGAGACCCAGTACTTC. Translating gives CASSIDKDSWETQYF.

V gene TRBV15 combines with J gene TRBJ2-7; 7 bases align to TRBD2. The junction had 4 bases not matched to a gene; V was cut back by 0 bases and J by 2 bases. This CDR3 has 15 residues. Germline values: CDR1 LNHNV, CDR2 YYDKDF (reference sequence). In DNA, the CDR3 is TGTGCCACCAGCAGAGAGGGCGGGAGCCCCTACGAGCAGTACTTC. Translated, it gives CATSREGGSPYEQYF. The whole variable domain, filled in from reference TRBV15 and TRBJ2-7, reads DAMVIQNPRYQVTQFGKPVTLSCSQTLNHNVMYWYQQKSSQAPKLLFHYYDKDFNNEADTPDNFQSRRPNTSFCFLDIRSPGLGDTAMYLCATSREGGSPYEQYFGPGTRLTVT.

CDR3 amino acids: CAIKVGGGTDTQYF. The CDR3 DNA reads TGTGCCATCAAGGTTGGCGGGGGCACAGATACGCAGTATTTT. This chain joins TRBV10-3 and TRBJ2-3, with D maybe TRBD2 (6 bases). The length of the CDR3 is 14 residues. The V gene's germline CDR1 is ENHRY and CDR2 SYGVKD. V lost 7 bases and J 1 base, leaving 12 bases between the germline ends.

This clone was detected only a few times. The chain links TRBV18 to TRBJ1-3, with a weak D call TRBD1 (5 bases). The V gene lost 2 bases and the J gene lost 0 bases, with 11 bases spanning the gap. Germline assignment: CDR1 KGHSH and CDR2 LQKENI. This CDR3 contains 16 residues. In DNA, the CDR3 is TGTGCCAGCTCACCATCGCTGGGGGGCTCTGGAAACACCATATATTTT. Encoded protein: CASSPSLGGSGNTIYF. Combining the CDR3 with reference TRBV18 and TRBJ1-3 gives the whole variable domain NAGVMQNPRHLVRRRGQEARLRCSPMKGHSHVYWYRQLPEEGLKFMVYLQKENIIDESGMPKERFSAEFPKEGPSILRIQQVVRGDSAAYFCASSPSLGGSGNTIYFGEGSWLTVV.

The chain uses TRBV2 and TRBJ1-1; no firm D call. From germline, CDR1 is SNHLY and CDR2 FYNNEI. The ends were cut back, 4 bases at V and 5 bases at J, with 11 bases in the middle. The CDR3 extends over 13 amino acids. This chain's CDR3 is CASSGDLGTEAFF. CDR3 sequence (DNA): TGTGCCAGCAGTGGCGACTTGGGGACTGAAGCTTTCTTT.

The chain links TRBV2 to TRBJ2-1, with D possibly being TRBD2 (5 bases). Trimming shortened V by 3 bases and J by 5 bases, and 11 bases separated the two germline ends. Per the germline V gene, CDR1 is SNHLY and CDR2 is FYNNEI. This CDR3 spans 14 amino acids. This CDR3 reads CASSDIGVNNEQFF. The CDR3, as DNA: TGTGCCAGCAGTGATATCGGGGTAAACAATGAGCAGTTCTTC.

V is TRBV4-1 and J is TRBJ2-7; perhaps TRBD2 as D (6 bases). In germline, CDR1 is MGHRA, CDR2 YSYEKL. The CDR3 contains 14 residues. Trimming cost V 5 bases and J 6 bases, with 17 bases left between them. The CDR3 sequence is CASSAPTRTAEQYF. The CDR3 DNA is TGCGCCAGCAGCGCCCCGACTAGGACGGCCGAGCAGTACTTC.

Comments on this clone: Other DNA sequences in this sample translate to the same CDR3. The rearrangement links TRBV28 to TRBJ2-3, with a weak D call TRBD2 (5 bases). The CDR3 totals 13 residues. V was trimmed by 1 base and J by 3 bases, leaving 5 bases between them. The germline CDR1 and CDR2 sequences are MDHEN and SYDVKM. Here the CDR3 reads CASSLSGTDTQYF. The DNA for the CDR3 is TGTGCCAGCAGTTTATCGGGGACAGATACGCAGTATTTT.

The V and J genes are TRBV28 and TRBJ2-5, with D possibly TRBD1 on 6 matching bases. Germline CDR1 reads MDHEN; CDR2 reads SYDVKM. The CDR3 has 15 residues. Deletions cut 5 bases from V and 2 bases from J, with 15 bases between. CDR3 sequence: CASSLVGTFQETQYF. CDR3 in DNA: TGTGCCAGCAGTCTGGTCGGGACATTTCAAGAGACCCAGTACTTC.

The chain has TRBV28 and TRBJ1-2; D might be TRBD1 (5 bases). The CDR3 loop spans 15 amino acids. V lost 6 bases, J lost 3 bases, and 17 bases lay in between. From germline, CDR1 is MDHEN and CDR2 SYDVKM. CDR3 sequence reads: CASSRRRGAHYGYTF. CDR3 nucleotides: TGTGCCAGCAGCCGACGAAGGGGTGCCCACTATGGCTACACCTTC.

The V and J genes are TRBV4-1 and TRBJ2-5; tentatively, D is TRBD2 (5 bases). The end of the DNA is better explained by TRBJ2-7, so the J call may be wrong. From germline, CDR1 is MGHRA and CDR2 YSYEKL. The CDR3 consists of 15 residues. The CDR3 nucleotides read TGCGCCAGCAGCCAAGAAGCGGCCGCCAACTACGAGCAGTACTTC. As protein: CASSQEAAANYEQYF.

The J gene is TRBJ2-7, the V gene TRBV7-2; weak D call: TRBD2 (6 bases). Germline loops: CDR1 SGHTA, CDR2 FQGNSA. The germline V and J ends were trimmed by 1 base and 0 bases, with 16 bases remaining between them. The CDR3 loop spans 17 amino acids. The CDR3 bases are TGTGCCAGCAGCTTAGAATCTCTAGCGTTGAGCTCCTACGAGCAGTACTTC. The encoded protein is CASSLESLALSSYEQYF.

V gene TRBV28 combines with J gene TRBJ2-1, with D tentatively TRBD2 (6 bases). The CDR3 consists of 12 residues. V was clipped by 4 bases and J by 12 bases, with 13 bases between them. Per the germline V gene, CDR1 is MDHEN and CDR2 is SYDVKM. CDR3 bases: TGTGCCAGCAGTTCCACCGGGACTGGGCAGTTCTTC. It specifies CASSSTGTGQFF. Together with reference TRBV28 and TRBJ2-1, the CDR3 gives the full variable domain: DVKVTQSSRYLVKRTGEKVFLECVQDMDHENMFWYRQDPGLGLRLIYFSYDVKMKEKGDIPEGYSVSREKKERFSLILESASTNQTSMYLCASSSTGTGQFFGPGTRLTVL.

The genes are TRBV7-6 and TRBJ2-2, with 10 bases matching TRBD2. There are 14 residues in the CDR3. CDR1 and CDR2 (germline): SGHVS, FNYEAQ. After removal of 3 bases from V and 8 bases from J, the junction contained 3 bases not matched to a gene. As DNA, the CDR3 is TGTGCCAGCAGCTTCGGGACTAGCGTTGGGGAGCTGTTTTTT. Protein product: CASSFGTSVGELFF.